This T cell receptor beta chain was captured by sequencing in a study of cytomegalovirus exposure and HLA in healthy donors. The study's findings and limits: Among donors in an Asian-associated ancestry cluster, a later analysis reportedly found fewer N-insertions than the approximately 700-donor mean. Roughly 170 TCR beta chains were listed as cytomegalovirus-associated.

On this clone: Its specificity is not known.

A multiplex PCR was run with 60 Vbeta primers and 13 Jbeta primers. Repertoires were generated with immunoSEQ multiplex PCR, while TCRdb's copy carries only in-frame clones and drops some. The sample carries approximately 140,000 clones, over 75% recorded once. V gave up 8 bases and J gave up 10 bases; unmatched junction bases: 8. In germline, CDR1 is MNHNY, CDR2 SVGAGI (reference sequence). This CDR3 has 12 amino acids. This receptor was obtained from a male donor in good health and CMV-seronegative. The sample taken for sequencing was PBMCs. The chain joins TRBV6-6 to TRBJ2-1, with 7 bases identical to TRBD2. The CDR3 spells CASLIPGGEQFF. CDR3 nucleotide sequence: TGTGCCAGCTTAATCCCGGGAGGCGAGCAGTTCTTC.